The 14 T cell receptor beta chains in this list originate from one sample, sequenced in a study of metastatic and nonmetastatic thyroid tumors. Thyroid surgery was preceded by no treatment in any patient. TCRdb reanalyzed the PCR reads via MiXCR. The repertoire holds fewer than 45,000 clones, with roughly 12% as singletons. Sequencing input: blood. These TCRs come from a female donor with papillary thyroid cancer or a benign thyroid nodule (not recorded which). Some clones in this sample may be carry-over from other donors' samples.

This clone was counted ten times or more. The chain joins TRBV24-1 to TRBJ2-3; D possibly corresponds to TRBD1 (5 bases). Germline CDR1 and CDR2: KGHDR and SFDVKD. The CDR3 is 14 residues long. V was trimmed by 4 bases and J by 1 base, leaving 8 bases between them. The CDR3 region has the DNA TGTGCCACCAGTGACACGACAGGCACAGATACGCAGTATTTT. Residues: CATSDTTGTDTQYF.

This clone was seen many times. This chain links TRBV28 with TRBJ2-5, with a possible D match to TRBD2 (6 bases). V was shortened by 1 base and J by 4 bases, with 13 bases between the two germline ends. The CDR3 is made up of 15 amino acids. Germline values: CDR1 MDHEN, CDR2 SYDVKM. The CDR3 DNA reads TGTGCCAGCAGTTTATTCCGGGCTAGCGCAGAGACCCAGTACTTC. Encoded protein: CASSLFRASAETQYF.

In this sample, this clone turned up many times. The chain joins TRBV27 to TRBJ1-2; 7 nucleotides agree with TRBD1. V gave up 5 bases and J gave up 3 bases; unmatched junction bases: 9. In germline, CDR1 is MNHEY, CDR2 SMNVEV (reference sequence). The CDR3 is 15 residues long. CDR3 DNA: TGTGCCAGCAGTACAACTCGAGGGGGCCACTATGGCTACACCTTC. It yields the protein CASSTTRGGHYGYTF.

This clone has ten or more counts. This may arise from a read error, as a much more abundant clone is one base away. Distinct nucleotide sequences in the sample also encode this CDR3. The V gene is TRBV19, the J gene TRBJ1-1, with 9 nucleotides matching TRBD1. The CDR3 length is 15 residues. Germline V gene sequence: CDR1 LNHDA, CDR2 SQIVND (reference sequence). CDR3 sequence (DNA): TGTGCCAGTAGTTTACAGGGGGCCGGGGGCACTGAGGCTTTCTTT. It is translated as CASSLQGAGGTEAFF. The full variable domain, with the rest looked up from reference TRBV19 and TRBJ1-1, is DGGITQSPKYLFRKEGQNVTLSCEQNLNHDAMYWYRQDPGQGLRLIYYSQIVNDFQKGDIAEGYSVSREKKESFPLTVTSAQKNPTAFYLCASSLQGAGGTEAFFGQGTRLTVV.

By share of the sample, this clone is medium-sized. This chain uses TRBV12-3 or TRBV12-4 with TRBJ1-5, with 7 bases fitting TRBD1. The CDR3 is made up of 16 amino acids. J was trimmed by 3 bases and V by 1 base; bases with no gene match: 6. The CDR3 DNA is TGTGCCAGCAGTTTAGTCAGGGGGGGTCTCAATCAGCCCCAGCATTTT. Its translation: CASSLVRGGLNQPQHF.

Many counts were recorded for this clone. The chain combines TRBV3-1 with TRBJ1-1; the D is unclear. The germline V gene encodes CDR1 LGHDT and CDR2 YNNKEL (reference sequence). CDR3 length equals 15 residues. Between the trimmed V and J ends, which lost 10 bases and 0 bases, there was a span of 18 bases. The chain's CDR3 is CATTTAGALNTEAFF. CDR3 sequence (DNA): TGTGCCACCACTACAGCGGGAGCGCTGAACACTGAAGCTTTCTTT.

This clone has a count of ten or more. This chain links TRBV5-6 with TRBJ1-5, with 7 bases identical to TRBD1. With V trimmed by 0 bases and J by 4 bases, 1 base remained unmatched. The CDR3 covers 14 residues. Per the germline V gene, CDR1 is SGHDT and CDR2 is YYEEEE. The CDR3 loop is CASSLGRGNQPQHF. The CDR3 DNA sequence: TGTGCCAGCAGCTTGGGCAGGGGGAATCAGCCCCAGCATTTT.

This clone was seen at least ten times. J is TRBJ2-7 and V is TRBV3-1; no clear D gene. The CDR3 is made up of 15 amino acids. V shed 4 bases and J shed 3 bases, with 16 bases lying between them. CDR1 and CDR2 from the germline V gene are LGHDT and YNNKEL (reference sequence). CDR3 bases: TGTGCCAGCAGCCGCGCCGACAATCCGGTCTACGAGCAGTACTTC. Encoded protein: CASSRADNPVYEQYF.

This clone was observed many times. The chain is built from TRBV12-3 or TRBV12-4 and TRBJ2-1; 8 bases are shared with TRBD2. The CDR3 covers 16 residues. The J segment lost 7 bases and the V segment lost 6 bases, leaving 14 bases of the junction unmatched. The CDR3 DNA reads as TGTGCCAGCAGAGTCCCCACGGGAGGGCCGGAAAATGAGCAGTTCTTC. Encoded protein: CASRVPTGGPENEQFF.

In the case of this clone: A read error is possible here, since a much larger clone lies one base away. In the same sample, other DNA sequences code for this CDR3. V is TRBV5-4 and J is TRBJ1-3; 7 nucleotides match TRBD1. Germline CDR1 is SGHNT and CDR2 is YYREEE (reference sequence). This CDR3 region has 15 residues. The CDR3 is CASSSEGAVGNTIYF. CDR3 DNA: TGTGCCAGTAGCTCGGAGGGGGCGGTCGGAAACACCATATATTTT.

The rearrangement joins TRBV5-4 to TRBJ1-1, with 7 nucleotides matching TRBD1. CDR3 size: 14 residues. V trimming: 4 bases; J trimming: 1 base; junction bases outside the gene matches: 4. Germline values: CDR1 SGHNT, CDR2 YYREEE (reference sequence). The CDR3 nucleotides are TGTGCCAGCAGCCCCTACAGGGGGAACACTGAAGCTTTCTTT. It codes for CASSPYRGNTEAFF.

This clone has only one observation. A much more abundant neighbour one base away suggests this may be a read error. The V call is TRBV18, the J call TRBJ2-3; 11 bases align to TRBD2. Germline CDR1 and CDR2: KGHSH and LQKENI. This CDR3 has 17 amino acids. CDR3 coding DNA: TGTGCCAGCTCATCACCGGGACTAGCGGTAGTGAAAAGTACGCAGTATTTT. It codes for CASSSPGLAVVKSTQYF.

With regard to this clone: A clone one base away is much larger, so this may be a read error. J is TRBJ2-3 and V is TRBV10-2, with 10 bases matching TRBD2. The germline V gene encodes CDR1 WSHSY and CDR2 SAAADI. The CDR3 length is 18 residues. J gave up 9 bases and V 8 bases, and 23 bases lay outside the gene matches. CDR3 nucleotide sequence: TGCGCCAGCCGGAGGGGTAGCGGGAGGCCCCACGACAGGTCCACGCAGTATTTT. The encoded protein is CASRRGSGRPHDRSTQYF.

Turning to this clone: Since a much larger clone is just one base distant, this may be a read error. J is TRBJ1-5 and V is TRBV20-1; tentative D call: TRBD1 (5 bases). The CDR3 has 14 amino acids. The germline V gene has CDR1 DFQATT and CDR2 SNEGSKA (reference sequence). Trimming removed 5 bases at V and 7 bases at J, with 18 bases between. The CDR3 spells CSALPVQDGQPQHF. For the CDR3, the DNA is TGCAGTGCTCTCCCCGTACAGGATGGCCAGCCCCAGCATTTT.